These T cell receptor beta chains were read from a single sample in a study of identical twins. TCRdb independently ran MiXCR on the 5' RACE reads; one entry per CDR3 protein. The sample has roughly 280,000 distinct CDR3 sequences, 8.5% to 9.5% seen once. The sample was also linked to a second study, of yellow fever vaccine responses in identical twins.

Sequenced: CD8+ T cells sorted from blood. The receptors shown here come from a woman aged 18-29 years in good health. CDR3s include the opening cysteine and the closing phenylalanine or tryptophan. The D gene is left open where the match is weak. The size field is filled for only some rows; it gives once, few, many or a size class.

cdr3_nt: TGCGCCAGCAGCCAAGATCGAAATATTGGGGTTAGTGAAAAACTGTTTTTT; cdr3_aa: CASSQDRNIGVSEKLFF; v_call: TRBV4-1; d_call: NA; j_call: TRBJ1-4; clone_size: many
cdr3_nt: TGTGCCAGCAGCTCAGCCGGGGGGTCAGATACGCAGTATTTT; cdr3_aa: CASSSAGGSDTQYF; v_call: TRBV7-6; d_call: TRBD2; j_call: TRBJ2-3; clone_size: few
cdr3_nt: TGTGCCAGTACCGGTAGGGACCCCTACGAGCAGTACTTC; cdr3_aa: CASTGRDPYEQYF; v_call: TRBV19; d_call: NA; j_call: TRBJ2-7; clone_size: few
cdr3_nt: TGTGCCAGCAGCACGACAGGGGGCTGGACCGGGGAGCTGTTTTTT; cdr3_aa: CASSTTGGWTGELFF; v_call: TRBV5-5; d_call: TRBD1; j_call: TRBJ2-2; clone_size: many
cdr3_nt: TGTGCCAGCAGACCTCCGGGACTCGATGAGCAGTTCTTC; cdr3_aa: CASRPPGLDEQFF; v_call: TRBV12-3/TRBV12-4; d_call: NA; j_call: TRBJ2-1; clone_size: many
cdr3_nt: TGTGCCAGCAGCCGACACCGACTAGAGGAGAAAACCGGGGAGCTGTTTTTT; cdr3_aa: CASSRHRLEEKTGELFF; v_call: TRBV28; d_call: NA; j_call: TRBJ2-2; clone_size: few
cdr3_nt: TGTGCCAGCAGGACAGGGGGCGATGGCTACACCTTC; cdr3_aa: CASRTGGDGYTF; v_call: TRBV6-2/TRBV6-3; d_call: TRBD1; j_call: TRBJ1-2; clone_size: NA
cdr3_nt: TGTGCCAGCAGTATCGACAGGGGGAGTGAAAAACTGTTTTTT; cdr3_aa: CASSIDRGSEKLFF; v_call: TRBV27; d_call: TRBD1; j_call: TRBJ1-4; clone_size: few
cdr3_nt: TGCGCCAGCAGCTTGGGAGGTGGGGGGCCCTACGAGCAGTACTTC; cdr3_aa: CASSLGGGGPYEQYF; v_call: TRBV5-1; d_call: NA; j_call: TRBJ2-7; clone_size: NA
cdr3_nt: TGCGCCAGCAGCCAAGATGGCACTAGCGGTATCTCCTACAATGAGCAGTTCTTC; cdr3_aa: CASSQDGTSGISYNEQFF; v_call: TRBV4-3; d_call: TRBD2; j_call: TRBJ2-1; clone_size: many
cdr3_nt: TGTGCCAGCAGTTCGGCCGGGACAACTAGCACAGATACGCAGTATTTT; cdr3_aa: CASSSAGTTSTDTQYF; v_call: TRBV7-9; d_call: NA; j_call: TRBJ2-3; clone_size: many
cdr3_nt: TGTGCCAGCAGCTCACCTAACTCCTACGAGCAGTACTTC; cdr3_aa: CASSSPNSYEQYF; v_call: TRBV7-2; d_call: NA; j_call: TRBJ2-7; clone_size: few
cdr3_nt: TGTGCCACCAGACCGGGACCGTCGAACACCGGGGAGCTGTTTTTT; cdr3_aa: CATRPGPSNTGELFF; v_call: TRBV24-1; d_call: NA; j_call: TRBJ2-2; clone_size: few
cdr3_nt: TGTGCCAGCAGCTCGCAGGGGTTTGGCTACACCTTC; cdr3_aa: CASSSQGFGYTF; v_call: TRBV5-6; d_call: NA; j_call: TRBJ1-2; clone_size: NA
cdr3_nt: TGTGCCAGCAGCCAAGACGAACTAGCGGCCCACACCGGGGAGCTGTTTTTT; cdr3_aa: CASSQDELAAHTGELFF; v_call: TRBV14; d_call: TRBD2; j_call: TRBJ2-2; clone_size: many
cdr3_nt: TGCGCCAGCAGCTACGGACCGAACTACGAGCAGTACTTC; cdr3_aa: CASSYGPNYEQYF; v_call: TRBV4-1; d_call: NA; j_call: TRBJ2-7; clone_size: NA
cdr3_nt: TGTGCCAGCAGCTCCAACTACGACAGGGCCTACGAGCAGTACTTC; cdr3_aa: CASSSNYDRAYEQYF; v_call: TRBV11-2; d_call: TRBD1; j_call: TRBJ2-7; clone_size: many
cdr3_nt: TGTGCCACCAGTGATATCGCAGGGGGAGACCAAGAGACCCAGTACTTC; cdr3_aa: CATSDIAGGDQETQYF; v_call: TRBV24-1; d_call: TRBD1; j_call: TRBJ2-5; clone_size: few